Here is one TCR beta chain with its context. This specimen belongs to a study of blood T cell repertoires in COVID-19. Study-level background: Sources were T cells, B-cell-depleted T cells, or PBMCs; the material itself was cDNA or gDNA.

Under the authors' procedure: Estimates of nucleated cell counts were drawn from the amplification of reference gene primers. Generated by immunoSEQ multiplex PCR, the TCRdb table keeps only in-frame clones and is missing some. That table gives V, J and clone size, and the DNA gave D and trimming. The sample includes roughly 220,000 clones, approximately 81% of them seen just once. Germline V lookup: CDR1 LNHDA, CDR2 SQIVND (reference sequence). The trim removed 3 bases at V and 6 bases at J, leaving 6 bases unmatched. This CDR3 is built from 15 residues. Sequenced sample: peripheral blood. The rearrangement joins TRBV19 to TRBJ2-5; 11 bases map to TRBD1. This sequence originates from a young man with active or convalescent COVID-19. Written as DNA, the CDR3 is TGTGCCAGTAGTATGGGGTCGGACAGGGGGCAGACCCAGTACTTC. It yields the protein CASSMGSDRGQTQYF.